These 25 T cell receptor beta chains were all obtained from the same sample, sequenced in a study of T cell repertoires in cytomegalovirus infection. TCRdb re-derived calls from the reads in MiXCR, one entry per CDR3 protein. The repertoire holds about 440,000 distinct CDR3 sequences, with roughly 30% as singletons. The specimen was PBMCs. The origin of the receptors is a human donor in good health (CMV status not recorded). Some clones in this sample may be carry-over from other donors' samples.

The chain is built from TRBV6-2 or TRBV6-3 and TRBJ2-1; 8 positions agree with TRBD2. The CDR3 contains 15 residues. Germline V CDR1 and CDR2: MNHEY, SVGEGT. The CDR3, as DNA: TGTTACAGCTCGGGCGGGGGGCGGTCCTACAATGAGCAGTTCTTC. Its translation is CYSSGGGRSYNEQFF.

This clonotype was seen only a few times. The chain links TRBV7-2 to TRBJ2-2; tentative D call: TRBD2 (6 bases). V was pared by 5 bases and J by 2 bases, with 9 bases between. Germline V gene data show CDR1 as SGHTA and CDR2 as FQGNSA. The CDR3 runs 14 residues. DNA of the CDR3: TGTGCCAGCAGCCCAGCGGGTAACACCGGGGAGCTGTTTTTT. As protein: CASSPAGNTGELFF.

This clonotype was detected only once. The chain recombines TRBV29-1 with TRBJ2-7; D ambiguous. The CDR3 is 14 amino acids. The germline V and J ends were trimmed by 4 bases and 0 bases, with 13 bases remaining between them. Germline CDR1 is SQVTM and CDR2 is ANQGSEA. As DNA, the CDR3 is TGCAGCGTTGTGCCCGCAATTTCCTCCTACGAGCAGTACTTC. Protein: CSVVPAISSYEQYF.

The chain combines TRBV11-2 with TRBJ2-6; a possible D gene is TRBD1 (5 bases). Looked up from germline, CDR1 is SGHAT and CDR2 is FQNNGV. The CDR3 sequence is 18 residues long. The V end lost 1 base, the J end lost 2 bases, and 15 bases lay between the germline ends. CDR3 amino acids: CASSLVQGSTPGANVLTF. Here the CDR3 DNA reads TGTGCCAGCAGCTTAGTTCAGGGAAGTACCCCTGGGGCCAACGTCCTGACTTTC.

V and J are TRBV4-2 and TRBJ2-3; D unclear. CDR1 LGHNA and CDR2 YNFKEQ come from the germline V gene. V was pared by 3 bases and J by 5 bases, with 12 bases between. The CDR3 has 14 residues. Here the CDR3 DNA reads TGTGCCAGCAGCCAGAAGAGCTTTCTAGATACGCAGTATTTT. As protein: CASSQKSFLDTQYF.

The chain combines TRBV12-3 or TRBV12-4 with TRBJ1-6; 7 nucleotides line up with TRBD1. The CDR3 consists of 13 residues. J lost 13 bases, V lost 5 bases, and 8 bases had no gene match. CDR3 sequence: CASSPGGLRPLHF. The CDR3 region has the DNA TGTGCCAGCAGTCCAGGGGGACTTCGTCCCCTCCACTTT.

The V call is TRBV6-2 or TRBV6-3, the J call TRBJ2-7; TRBD2 aligns across 8 bases. The germline V gene has CDR1 MNHEY and CDR2 SVGEGT. The V and J ends lost 6 bases and 2 bases, in that order; junction bases with no gene match: 12. This CDR3 has 16 amino acids. CDR3 loop: CASSALLGAGAYEQYF. The DNA for the CDR3 is TGTGCCAGCAGCGCCCTTCTGGGAGCGGGGGCCTACGAGCAGTACTTC.

V is TRBV2 and J is TRBJ2-3; D assignment may be TRBD1 or TRBD2 (5 bases each). V lost 4 bases, J lost 0 bases, and 14 bases lay in between. Germline V gene lookup returns CDR1 SNHLY and CDR2 FYNNEI. The CDR3 contains 16 residues. Here the CDR3 reads CASSGLSGPSTDTQYF. The CDR3 bases are TGTGCCAGCAGTGGGTTATCGGGACCTAGCACAGATACGCAGTATTTT.

The V and J genes are TRBV14 and TRBJ2-5; D is perhaps TRBD1 (7 bases). The CDR3 length is 16 residues. The V gene lost 5 bases and the J gene lost 2 bases, with 18 bases spanning the gap. CDR1 SGHDN and CDR2 FVKESK come from the germline V gene. The CDR3 bases are TGTGCCAGCAGCAACCGACAGGGACTTTTTCAAGAGACCCAGTACTTC. This gives the protein CASSNRQGLFQETQYF.

As regards this clonotype: A much more abundant neighbour one base away suggests this may be a read error. The V and J genes are TRBV7-2 and TRBJ2-3; TRBD2 matches 11 bases. Per the germline V gene, CDR1 is SGHTA and CDR2 is FQGNSA. The CDR3 is 15 residues long. The CDR3 loop is CASSQTSGATDTPYF. The CDR3, as DNA: TGTGCCAGCAGCCAGACTAGCGGGGCCACAGATACGCCGTATTTT.

The chain has TRBV6-6 and TRBJ2-3; D gene ambiguous. V lost 5 bases, J lost 4 bases, and 22 bases lay in between. This CDR3 region has 17 residues. CDR1 and CDR2 (germline): MNHNY, SVGAGI (reference sequence). The CDR3 is CASSARNEVVGADTQYF. The DNA for the CDR3 is TGTGCCAGCAGTGCCCGGAATGAAGTAGTTGGCGCAGATACGCAGTATTTT.

V is TRBV7-2 and J is TRBJ2-5, with 10 bases fitting TRBD2. The CDR3 runs to 15 residues. Germline V gives CDR1 SGHTA, CDR2 FQGNSA. Trimming took 5 bases from V and 5 from J; bases not matched to a gene: 8. CDR3 amino acids: CASSISGGMVETQYF. The CDR3 bases are TGTGCCAGCAGCATTAGCGGGGGGATGGTGGAGACCCAGTACTTC.

Concerning this clonotype: A read error may explain this, as a much larger clone is one base away. The chain couples TRBV12-3 or TRBV12-4 to TRBJ1-1; possibly TRBD1 for D (6 bases). The CDR3 has 14 amino acids. V was trimmed by 6 bases and J by 10 bases, leaving 21 bases between them. CDR3 loop: CASRPDSASGGAFF. CDR3 nucleotide sequence: TGTGCCAGCAGACCGGACAGCGCCTCTGGGGGAGCTTTCTTT.

This clonotype came up a few times. The chain recombines TRBV7-9 with TRBJ2-2; 11 nucleotides align to TRBD2. This CDR3 comprises 17 residues. With 6 bases clipped from V and 4 bases from J, the junction kept 10 bases outside the gene matches. From germline, CDR1 is SEHNR and CDR2 FQNEAQ (reference sequence). CDR3 loop: CASSPTSGVFFTGELFF. In nucleotides, the CDR3 is TGTGCCAGCAGTCCGACTAGCGGGGTCTTCTTCACCGGGGAGCTGTTTTTT. Drawing the rest from reference TRBV7-9 and TRBJ2-2, the complete variable domain is DTGVSQNPRHKITKRGQNVTFRCDPISEHNRLYWYRQTLGQGPEFLTYFQNEAQLEKSRLLSDRFSAERPKGSFSTLEIQRTEQGDSAMYLCASSPTSGVFFTGELFFGEGSRLTVL.

In this sample, this clonotype turned up many times. The rearrangement uses TRBV7-6 and TRBJ1-6, with 8 bases fitting TRBD1. The V segment lost 4 bases and the J segment 7 bases; nucleotides outside the gene matches: 6. Germline CDR1 and CDR2: SGHVS and FNYEAQ. CDR3 length equals 15 residues. As DNA, the CDR3 is TGTGCCAGCAGCTATTTACAGGGGGGAAATTCACCCCTCCACTTT. The encoded protein is CASSYLQGGNSPLHF.

The chain joins TRBV27 to TRBJ2-3; TRBD2 matches 12 bases. The J segment lost 8 bases and the V segment lost 5 bases, leaving 11 bases of the junction unmatched. Germline loops: CDR1 MNHEY, CDR2 SMNVEV (reference sequence). This CDR3 is built from 16 residues. In DNA form, the CDR3 reads TGTGCCAGCAGTAGGGACCTAGCGGGGGGGCCAGGTACGCAGTATTTT. It codes for CASSRDLAGGPGTQYF.

This clonotype occurred a few times. The chain is built from TRBV7-8 and TRBJ1-2; possibly TRBD1 for D (5 bases). The CDR3 runs 16 residues. The V end lost 4 bases, the J end lost 7 bases, and 22 bases lay between the germline ends. CDR1 and CDR2 (germline): SGHVS, FQNEAQ. The CDR3 DNA follows: TGTGCCAGCAGCTCGGGTTTGGGACCGATGTCAGGTGGCTACACCTTC. It yields the protein CASSSGLGPMSGGYTF.

The chain joins TRBV20-1 to TRBJ2-4, with TRBD2 matching over 8 bases. V lost 6 bases to trimming and J lost 4 bases; unmatched junction nucleotides: 8. CDR3 size: 14 residues. The germline V gene has CDR1 DFQATT and CDR2 SNEGSKA (reference sequence). The chain's CDR3 is CSAFQGGGKNIQYF. CDR3 DNA sequence: TGCAGTGCGTTCCAGGGCGGGGGGAAAAACATTCAGTACTTC.

This clonotype was detected a few times. This chain joins TRBV11-2 and TRBJ1-4, with 8 positions matching TRBD1. The CDR3 length is 17 residues. CDR1 and CDR2 (germline): SGHAT, FQNNGV. J was trimmed by 4 bases and V by 2 bases; bases with no gene match: 9. The DNA for the CDR3 is TGTGCCAGCAGCTTACTGGGCAGGGGGCGGGGTAATGAAAAACTGTTTTTT. This codes for CASSLLGRGRGNEKLFF.

For this clonotype: Mismatch with germline at one junction end may stem from a read error. The genes are TRBV7-2 and TRBJ2-5, with 7 bases matching TRBD2. Looked up from germline, CDR1 is SGHTA and CDR2 is FQGNSA. There are 15 residues in the CDR3. CDR3 loop: CASSASSGDQETPYF. The CDR3 nucleotides read TGTGCCAGCAGCGCCTCTAGCGGCGACCAAGAGACCCCGTACTTC.

This chain links TRBV4-3 with TRBJ1-2, with D hard to call. This CDR3 contains 13 residues. Trimming stripped 1 base from V and 5 bases from J, with 8 bases between. CDR1 and CDR2 (germline): LGHNA, YSLEER. The CDR3 loop reads CASSQASQYGYTF. The CDR3 coding sequence is TGCGCCAGCAGCCAAGCTAGCCAGTATGGCTACACCTTC.

This rearrangement joins TRBV5-1 to TRBJ2-7, with D perhaps TRBD1 (5 bases). Trimming removed 5 bases from V and 7 bases from J, with 25 bases in between. Germline CDR1 reads SGHRS; CDR2 reads YFSETQ. CDR3 length: 16 amino acids. The CDR3 sequence is CASSPSSTGLVQEQYF. The CDR3 nucleotides are TGCGCCAGCAGTCCAAGTTCTACAGGCCTAGTTCAGGAGCAGTACTTC.

This clonotype was found a few times. The chain carries TRBV10-3 and TRBJ2-2; D gene ambiguous. Germline lookup yields CDR1 ENHRY and CDR2 SYGVKD. V was cut by 8 bases and J by 3 bases, with 10 bases left in between. The CDR3 sequence is 13 residues long. CDR3: CAIRETDTGELFF. CDR3 DNA sequence: TGTGCCATCCGCGAGACCGACACCGGGGAGCTGTTTTTT.

The V and J genes are TRBV20-1 and TRBJ1-5; D is perhaps TRBD1 (5 bases). The CDR3 sequence is 14 residues long. Trimming pared 1 base from V and 5 bases from J, leaving 12 bases between. From germline, CDR1 is DFQATT and CDR2 SNEGSKA (reference sequence). CDR3 region: CSARVGGEYQPQHF. The CDR3 DNA reads as TGCAGTGCTAGAGTTGGGGGAGAATATCAGCCCCAGCATTTT.

V gene TRBV5-1 combines with J gene TRBJ1-5, with D possibly matching TRBD1 (5 bases). Trimming shortened V by 0 bases and J by 3 bases, and 10 bases separated the two germline ends. Germline values: CDR1 SGHRS, CDR2 YFSETQ. The CDR3 runs 15 residues. The CDR3 bases are TGCGCCAGCAGCTTGGATGGGGGTGACAATCAGCCCCAGCATTTT. It specifies CASSLDGGDNQPQHF.